These T cell receptor beta chains were read from a single sample in a study of shared clonotypes between healthy human individuals. Using immunoSEQ multiplex PCR, the repertoire was profiled, and TCRdb retains in-frame clones only, with some absent. The sample records 2 million to 3 million clones, 80% to 95% being singletons. Source material: naive CD4+ T cells from PBMCs. The source is a man aged 18 to 35 in good health. Some clones in this sample may be carry-over from other donors' samples. Each CDR3 is given with its conserved first and last residue.

TRBJ2-7,TRBV5-1,CASSLVISSGAGEQYF
TRBJ2-3,TRBV28,CASGTSGRGTDTQYF
TRBJ2-1,TRBV11-2,CASTLDRAAVF
TRBJ2-3,TRBV6-5,CASSIARTDTQYF
TRBJ1-5,TRBV28,CASSLRIGSNQPQHF
TRBJ1-5,TRBV27,CASSFTNQPQHF
TRBJ1-4,TRBV7-9,CASSLGWPGNEKLFF
TRBJ2-7,TRBV28,CASSITTPGKVYEQYF
TRBJ2-5,TRBV5-1,CASSPGHGQTQYF
TRBJ2-1,TRBV28,CASSLWQGWYNEQFF
TRBJ1-3,TRBV30,CAWTRTGTSGNTIYF
TRBJ2-5,TRBV5-1,CASSAGDDGRETQYF
TRBJ2-1,TRBV7-2,CASSLVGPIAGWEQFF
TRBJ1-2,TRBV4-1,CASNRYDGPNYGYTF
TRBJ2-5,TRBV27,CASSLHGTGQYQYF
TRBJ2-7,TRBV19,CASSITGTSYEQYF
TRBJ1-6,TRBV6-1,CASSEVGNSPLHF
TRBJ2-7,TRBV5-4,CASSLFYPYEQYF
TRBJ2-7,TRBV6-5,CASSLGQNSEQYF
TRBJ2-7,TRBV6-1,CASSEQGGYEQYF
TRBJ2-2,TRBV7-7,CASSLIAGGAGELFF
TRBJ2-1,TRBV10-3,CAISQGLAGGEEQFF
TRBJ2-2,TRBV5-1,CASSIAGANTGELFF
TRBJ1-5,TRBV28,CASSYRGPGQPQHF
TRBJ2-5,TRBV7-2,CASSLGALTGVETQYF
TRBJ2-6,TRBV28,CASSSSTGANVLTF
TRBJ2-1,TRBV9,CAPEGRQYNEQFF
TRBJ2-1,TRBV9,CASSSSTRGSDEQFF
TRBJ2-4,TRBV4-3,CASSQGFSGRALGKNIQYF
TRBJ2-7,TRBV28,CASSLPGARYEQYF
TRBJ2-7,TRBV28,CASSLNTGTSSF
TRBJ2-5,TRBV7-3,CVSSPGPQETQYF
TRBJ2-7,TRBV28,CASSSSRYEQYF
TRBJ2-7,TRBV10-3,CAISVTGPSYEQYF
TRBJ2-3,TRBV4-1,CASSVSRERTSTDTQYF
TRBJ2-5,TRBV5-4,CASSVDRARETQYF
TRBJ2-7,TRBV5-1,CASAPGQGPDEQYF
TRBJ2-2,TRBV18,CASSPSGTSNTGELFF
TRBJ1-1,TRBV15,CATSRAQAEAFF
TRBJ2-7,TRBV5-4,CASSRGRGLDYEQYF
TRBJ1-2,TRBV28,CASSLLMTGVGYGYTF